These 19 T cell receptor beta chains originate from one sample sequenced in a study of blood T cell repertoires in COVID-19. Produced via immunoSEQ multiplex PCR; TCRdb's table is partial and in-frame only. Counted here are some 120,000 clones, 60% to 85% occurring once; the ten biggest clones make up 20%. The sequencing input was peripheral blood. These receptor sequences come from a man older than 75 with acute or convalescent COVID-19.

This chain uses TRBV6-5 with TRBJ2-7; 14 nucleotides line up with TRBD2. The germline CDR1 and CDR2 sequences are MNHEY and SVGAGI. Germline trimming cut 6 bases from V and 2 bases from J; bases unmatched to any gene: 3. The CDR3 covers 15 residues. CDR3 in amino acids: CASRRGLAGAYEQYF. Written as DNA, the CDR3 is TGTGCCAGCAGACGGGGACTAGCGGGGGCCTACGAGCAGTACTTC.

The chain couples TRBV6-5 to TRBJ2-1; a possible D gene is TRBD2 (7 bases). The CDR3 length is 14 residues. Between the trimmed V and J ends, which lost 0 bases and 9 bases, there was a span of 12 bases. The germline gives CDR1 MNHEY, CDR2 SVGAGI. The CDR3 coding sequence is TGTGCCAGCAGTTACTCGAAAAGGGGGGGTGAGCAGTTCTTC. Translated, it gives CASSYSKRGGEQFF.

The chain combines TRBV10-3 with TRBJ1-1, with 9 positions matching TRBD1. The J segment lost 5 bases and the V segment lost 10 bases, leaving 14 bases of the junction unmatched. This CDR3 region has 15 residues. From germline, CDR1 is ENHRY and CDR2 SYGVKD. CDR3 loop: CATKSDRGSWTEAFF. DNA for the CDR3: TGTGCCACAAAGTCGGACAGGGGTAGTTGGACTGAAGCTTTCTTT.

The rearrangement links TRBV6-5 to TRBJ1-6, with 9 nucleotides matching TRBD1. The CDR3 loop spans 15 amino acids. From germline, CDR1 is MNHEY and CDR2 SVGAGI. V gave up 7 bases and J gave up 7 bases; unmatched junction bases: 8. The DNA of the CDR3 is TGTGCCAGCATGAAACAGGGGGCTCGGAATTCACCCCTCCACTTT. Protein: CASMKQGARNSPLHF.

The chain links TRBV7-9 to TRBJ2-1, with 9 bases aligning to TRBD1. CDR1 SEHNR and CDR2 FQNEAQ come from the germline V gene (reference sequence). The CDR3 runs to 11 residues. With 5 bases clipped from V and 15 bases from J, the junction kept 5 bases outside the gene matches. The DNA for the CDR3 is TGTGCCAGCAGCCGCGACAGGGGGACGTTCTTC. Its translation is CASSRDRGTFF.

The chain uses TRBV11-2 and TRBJ2-1; the D gene is possibly TRBD2 (7 bases). V lost 3 bases to trimming and J lost 3 bases, with 12 bases between them. This CDR3 region has 15 residues. Germline CDR1 and CDR2: SGHAT and FQNNGV. The CDR3 reads CASSFRRGGYNEQFF. In DNA form, the CDR3 reads TGTGCCAGCAGCTTTCGTAGGGGGGGCTACAATGAGCAGTTCTTC.

The J gene is TRBJ2-5, the V gene TRBV5-8, with a possible D match to TRBD2 (6 bases). The CDR3 covers 14 residues. Trimming pared 4 bases from V and 5 bases from J, leaving 15 bases between. The V gene's germline CDR1 is SGHTS and CDR2 YDEGEE. The CDR3 DNA reads TGTGCCAGCAGCCATCATGCGGGACGGGAGACCCAGTACTTC. It is translated as CASSHHAGRETQYF.

CDR3 amino acids: CASSFDRAGTQYF. The CDR3 nucleotides read TGTGCCAGCAGCTTCGACAGGGCGGGGACCCAGTACTTC. The chain joins TRBV11-2 to TRBJ2-5; 7 bases align to TRBD1. CDR1 SGHAT and CDR2 FQNNGV come from the germline V gene. CDR3 size: 13 residues. The V and J ends lost 3 bases and 7 bases, in that order; junction bases with no gene match: 5.

The chain employs TRBV4-3 and TRBJ2-1; possibly TRBD2 for D (5 bases). The CDR3 covers 13 residues. CDR1 and CDR2 (germline): LGHNA, YSLEER. The ends were cut back, 2 bases at V and 13 bases at J, with 15 bases in the middle. The DNA of the CDR3 is TGCGCCAGCAGCCAATCACCCCTAGGACTCCAGTTCTTC. As protein: CASSQSPLGLQFF.

With respect to this clone: Other DNA sequences within the sample encode an identical CDR3. This chain uses TRBV5-1 with TRBJ2-7; TRBD1 aligns across 8 bases. Germline CDR1 and CDR2: SGHRS and YFSETQ. The CDR3 extends over 15 amino acids. Trimming removed 2 bases from V and 3 bases from J; junction bases left unmatched: 7. In DNA, the CDR3 is TGCGCCAGCAGCTTTACAGGGGGAAGCAGCTACGAGCAGTACTTC. This encodes CASSFTGGSSYEQYF.

The chain is built from TRBV2 and TRBJ1-5; D not resolved. Per germline, CDR1 SNHLY and CDR2 FYNNEI. This CDR3 contains 13 residues. V dropped 6 bases and J dropped 6 bases, with 12 bases sitting between them. The chain's CDR3 is CASRPDTRQPQHF. The CDR3 DNA reads as TGTGCCAGCAGGCCCGACACGCGTCAGCCCCAGCATTTT. Supplemented by reference TRBV2 and TRBJ1-5, the full variable domain reads EPEVTQTPSHQVTQMGQEVILRCVPISNHLYFYWYRQILGQKVEFLVSFYNNEISEKSEIFDDQFSVERPDGSNFTLKIRSTKLEDSAMYFCASRPDTRQPQHFGDGTRLSIL.

The chain couples TRBV7-9 to TRBJ2-2; a possible D gene is TRBD1 (6 bases). V dropped 5 bases and J dropped 7 bases, with 17 bases sitting between them. The germline gives CDR1 SEHNR, CDR2 FQNEAQ (reference sequence). The CDR3 loop spans 15 amino acids. The CDR3 coding sequence is TGTGCCAGCAGCCCCAGGGGTTCGAGGGTCGGGGAGCTGTTTTTT. This translates into CASSPRGSRVGELFF.

This clone was detected only once. The CDR3 loop is CSVRDRGLSGYTF. CDR3 sequence (DNA): TGCAGCGTCCGGGACAGGGGATTGAGTGGCTACACCTTC. This rearrangement joins TRBV29-1 to TRBJ1-2, with 10 positions matching TRBD1. This CDR3 contains 13 residues. J gave up 7 bases and V 6 bases, and 8 bases lay outside the gene matches. Germline V gene lookup returns CDR1 SQVTM and CDR2 ANQGSEA.

The CDR3 reads CATSDDRGYARGEQFF. Written as DNA, the CDR3 is TGTGCCACCAGTGACGACAGGGGGTACGCGCGGGGTGAGCAGTTCTTC. This chain connects TRBV24-1 to TRBJ2-1, with 9 bases identical to TRBD1. The V gene's germline CDR1 is KGHDR and CDR2 SFDVKD. Trimming at V came to 4 bases and at J to 9 bases, leaving 12 bases not matched to a gene. CDR3 length: 16 amino acids.

The table lists this clone with a few counts. The rearrangement links TRBV7-8 to TRBJ2-7; perhaps TRBD1 as D (6 bases). Germline V gene lookup returns CDR1 SGHVS and CDR2 FQNEAQ. The CDR3 covers 16 residues. The ends were cut back, 2 bases at V and 2 bases at J, with 16 bases in the middle. CDR3 DNA: TGTGCCAGCAGCTTATTTGCCATGGGACACACCTACGAGCAGTACTTC. This codes for CASSLFAMGHTYEQYF.

The chain employs TRBV5-8 and TRBJ2-3, with D possibly matching TRBD2 (5 bases). The germline gives CDR1 SGHTS, CDR2 YDEGEE. This CDR3 region has 13 residues. V was clipped by 6 bases and J by 4 bases, with 12 bases between them. For the CDR3, the DNA is TGTGCCAGCACCCAGAGGGTAGCAGATACGCAGTATTTT. Encoded protein: CASTQRVADTQYF.

There are many counts of this clone. The chain uses TRBV2 and TRBJ1-1; D uncertain. Per the germline V gene, CDR1 is SNHLY and CDR2 is FYNNEI. The V gene lost 1 base and the J gene lost 1 base, with 10 bases spanning the gap. The CDR3 contains 15 residues. The CDR3 DNA sequence: TGTGCCAGCAGTGAAGTCGGGAATTCGAACACTGAAGCTTTCTTT. It encodes CASSEVGNSNTEAFF.

The genes are TRBV7-3 and TRBJ1-3, with TRBD1 as a possible D gene (5 bases). Trimming pared 5 bases from V and 9 bases from J, leaving 17 bases between. The CDR3 length is 14 residues. Germline V gives CDR1 SGHTA, CDR2 FQGTGA. CDR3 region: CASSPGTGSGTIYF. For the CDR3, the DNA is TGTGCCAGCAGCCCCGGGACCGGGAGCGGCACCATATATTTT.

This clone was found many times. The chain links TRBV6-6 to TRBJ2-5, with D possibly TRBD1 on 7 matching bases. The CDR3 is 13 amino acids. Germline V CDR1 and CDR2: MNHNY, SVGAGI (reference sequence). Trimming took 7 bases from V and 7 from J, leaving 16 bases between them. CDR3 DNA: TGTGCCAGCAACTTCAGGGGGGACGGGACCCAGTACTTC. It is translated as CASNFRGDGTQYF.